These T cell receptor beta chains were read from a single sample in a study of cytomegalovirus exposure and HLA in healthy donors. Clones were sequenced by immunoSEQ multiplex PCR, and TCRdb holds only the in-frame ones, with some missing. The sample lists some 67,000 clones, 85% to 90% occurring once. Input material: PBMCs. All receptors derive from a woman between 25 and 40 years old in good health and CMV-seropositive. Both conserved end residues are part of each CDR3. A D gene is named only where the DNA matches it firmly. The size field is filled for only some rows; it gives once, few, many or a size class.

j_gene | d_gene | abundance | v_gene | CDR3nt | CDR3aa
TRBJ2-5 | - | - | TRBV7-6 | TGTGCCAGCAGCCAGGGACTGATCCAAGAGACCCAGTACTTC | CASSQGLIQETQYF
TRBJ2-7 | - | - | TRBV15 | TGTGCCACCAGCAGAGATCCTAGCTCCTACGAGCAGTACTTC | CATSRDPSSYEQYF
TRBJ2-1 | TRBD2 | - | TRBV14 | TGTGCCAGCAGCCAAGTCCTGGGTAGGGCTAGCGGGCTGAGCTCCTACAATGAGCAGTTCTTC | CASSQVLGRASGLSSYNEQFF
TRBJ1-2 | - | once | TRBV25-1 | TGTGCCAGCAGTGATCTGACACGGAACTATGGCTACACCTTC | CASSDLTRNYGYTF
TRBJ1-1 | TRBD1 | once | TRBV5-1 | TGCGCCAGCAGCCCGGAGGGGGGGACAGGGGTGATGAACACTGAAGCTTTCTTT | CASSPEGGTGVMNTEAFF
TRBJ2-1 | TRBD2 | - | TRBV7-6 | TGTGCCAGCAGCCAAGGGACTAGCGGGAGTTTCTCCTACAATGAGCAGTTCTTC | CASSQGTSGSFSYNEQFF
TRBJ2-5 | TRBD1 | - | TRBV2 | TGTGCCAGCAGTCCGGGACAGGGGGCGCTTGAGACCCAGTACTTC | CASSPGQGALETQYF
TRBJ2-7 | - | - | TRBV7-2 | TGTGCCAGCAGCTTAGAATATAGCTCCTACGAGCAGTACTTC | CASSLEYSSYEQYF
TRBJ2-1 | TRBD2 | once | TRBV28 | TGTGCCGGGTTAGGACTAGCGGGAGCTTCGGGTGATAATGAGCAGTTCTTC | CAGLGLAGASGDNEQFF
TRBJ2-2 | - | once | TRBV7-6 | TGTGCCAGCAGCTTTAGTGGCACCGGGGAGCTGTTTTTT | CASSFSGTGELFF
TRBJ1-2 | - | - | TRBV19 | TGTGCCAGTAGTATAGTTCAGGGAGGCGGCTATGGCTACACCTTC | CASSIVQGGGYGYTF
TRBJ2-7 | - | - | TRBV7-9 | TGTGCCAGCAGCTTATCATCCTACGAGCAGTACTTC | CASSLSSYEQYF
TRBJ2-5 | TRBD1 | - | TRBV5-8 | TGTGCCAGCAGCTTGGGTGGGCACAGGGGCCAGACCCAGTACTTC | CASSLGGHRGQTQYF
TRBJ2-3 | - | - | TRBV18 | TGTGCCAGCTCACCCCCTAGCACAGATACGCAGTATTTT | CASSPPSTDTQYF
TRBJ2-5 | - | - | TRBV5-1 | TGCGCCAGCAGCTGGGGGCGCCAAGAGACCCAGTACTTC | CASSWGRQETQYF
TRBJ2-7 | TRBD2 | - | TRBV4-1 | TGCGCCAGCAGCCAAGTGTCTAGCGGCTCCTACGAGCAGTACTTC | CASSQVSSGSYEQYF
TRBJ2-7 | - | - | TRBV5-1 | TGCGCCAGCAGCTTGAGCTCCTCCTACGAGCAGTACTTC | CASSLSSSYEQYF
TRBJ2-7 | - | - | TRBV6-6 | TGTGCCAGCAGTTACCAGCGGACTGCCTACGAGCAGTACTTC | CASSYQRTAYEQYF
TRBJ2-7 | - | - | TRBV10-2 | TGCGCCAGCAGTGCTTATGTTGGCAGCGACGAGCAGTACTTC | CASSAYVGSDEQYF
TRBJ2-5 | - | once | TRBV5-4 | TGTGCCAGCAGCGCCGTATGGGAGGAGACCCAGTACTTC | CASSAVWEETQYF
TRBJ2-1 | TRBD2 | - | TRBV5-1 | TGCGCCAGCAGCTCCGGGGGGAGCGGGACTTTAGGTCGCATCTTC | CASSSGGSGTLGRIF
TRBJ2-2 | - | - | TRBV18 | TGTGCCAGCTCCTACGGACTATGGGAGAAGAACACCGGGGAGCTGTTTTTT | CASSYGLWEKNTGELFF
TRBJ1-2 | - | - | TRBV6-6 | TGTGCCAGCAGTTACGCGGATTTTAACTATGGCTACACCTTC | CASSYADFNYGYTF
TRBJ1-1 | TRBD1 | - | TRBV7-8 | TGTGCCAGCAGCTTTAGGACAGGGGTCACTGAAGCTTTCTTT | CASSFRTGVTEAFF
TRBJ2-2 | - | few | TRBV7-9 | TGTGCCAGCAGCTTAGGATTGAGCGGGGAGCTGTTTTTT | CASSLGLSGELFF
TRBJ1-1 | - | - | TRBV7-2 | TGTGCCAGCAGCTTAGGGAGGAATGAAGCTTTCTTT | CASSLGRNEAFF
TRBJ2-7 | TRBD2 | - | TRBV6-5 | TGTGCCAGCAGTTACTCCAGCGGGGGCTCCTACGAGCAGTACTTC | CASSYSSGGSYEQYF
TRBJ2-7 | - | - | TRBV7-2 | TGTGCCAGCAGCTTAATAGGGGACTACGAGCAGTACTTC | CASSLIGDYEQYF
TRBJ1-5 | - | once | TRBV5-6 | TGTGCCAGCAGCTTCGGGGGAATTCAGCCCCAGCATTTT | CASSFGGIQPQHF
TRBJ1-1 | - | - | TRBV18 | TGTGCCAGCTCACCAGGGAGGGCTGAAGCTTTCTTT | CASSPGRAEAFF
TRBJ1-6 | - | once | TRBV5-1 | TGCGCCAGCAGCTTGGGGGTGCAGGACAGACATTCACCCCTCCACTTT | CASSLGVQDRHSPLHF
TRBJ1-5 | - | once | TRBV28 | TGTGCCAGCAGTTTGCGGAATAGCAATCAGCCCCAGCATTTT | CASSLRNSNQPQHF
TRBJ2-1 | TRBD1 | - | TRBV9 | TGTGCCAGCAGCGTAGGACAGGGGGACTACAATGAGCAGTTCTTC | CASSVGQGDYNEQFF
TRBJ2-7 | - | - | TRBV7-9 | TGTGCCAGCAGCGCATACCCAAAAACGGGACAACCCTACGAGCAGTACTTC | CASSAYPKTGQPYEQYF
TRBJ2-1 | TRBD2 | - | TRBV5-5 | TGTGCCAGCAGCGAAGGGACTAGCGGGAGATACAATGAGCAGTTCTTC | CASSEGTSGRYNEQFF
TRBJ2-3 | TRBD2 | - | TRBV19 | TGTGCCAGTAGTATATCTAGCGGGCCCACAGATACGCAGTATTTT | CASSISSGPTDTQYF
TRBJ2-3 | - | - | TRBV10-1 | TGCGCCAGCAGTGAGTCGATCGACTTCGCCACAGATACGCAGTATTTT | CASSESIDFATDTQYF
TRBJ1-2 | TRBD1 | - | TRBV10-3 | TGTGCCATCAGTGACGGGGGGACAGGGAGTAACTATGGCTACACCTTC | CAISDGGTGSNYGYTF
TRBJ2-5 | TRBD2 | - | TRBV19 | TGTGCCAGTAGTAATAGGCTAGCGGGGGAACAAGAGACCCAGTACTTC | CASSNRLAGEQETQYF
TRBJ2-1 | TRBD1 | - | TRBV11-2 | TGTGCCAGCACCTCCCTTGAACAGGGGGGTGGGGTTAATGAGCAGTTCTTC | CASTSLEQGGGVNEQFF
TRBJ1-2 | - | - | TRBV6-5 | TGTGCCAGCAGGCCCCCCCTAGGTTATGGCTACACCTTC | CASRPPLGYGYTF
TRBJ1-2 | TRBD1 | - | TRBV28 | TGTGCCAGCAGTTTCCAGACAGGGCCCCAGGGAGGCTACACCTTC | CASSFQTGPQGGYTF
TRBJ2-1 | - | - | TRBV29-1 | TGCAGCGTCCTCACCCCGACTAGGTTCAATGAGCAGTTCTTC | CSVLTPTRFNEQFF
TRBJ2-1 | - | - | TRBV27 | TGTGCCAGCAGTAGCGCCGTGGCGGGAAGCAATGAGCAGTTCTTC | CASSSAVAGSNEQFF
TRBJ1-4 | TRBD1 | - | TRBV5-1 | TGCGCCAGCAGCTCAGGGGGGGAAAAACTGTTTTTT | CASSSGGEKLFF
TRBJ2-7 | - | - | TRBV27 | TGTGCCAGCAGTATTACAGGGAGCTCCTACGAGCAGTACTTC | CASSITGSSYEQYF
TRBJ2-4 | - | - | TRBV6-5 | TGTGCCAGCAGTTACCGCAGGGGGAAGGGAGGCATTCAGTACTTC | CASSYRRGKGGIQYF
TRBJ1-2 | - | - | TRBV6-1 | TGTGCCAGCAGTGAAGGAAATGGAGGGGCGGATGGCTACACCTTC | CASSEGNGGADGYTF
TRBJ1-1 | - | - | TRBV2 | TGTGCCAGCAGTGATACAGAGAACACTGAAGCTTTCTTT | CASSDTENTEAFF
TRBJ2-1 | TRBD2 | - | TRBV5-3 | TGTGCCAGAAGCTTTCCTCCACTCGGGGGGGTTGAGCAGTTCTTC | CARSFPPLGGVEQFF
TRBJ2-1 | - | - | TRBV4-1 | TGCGCCAGCAGCCAAGATGACTACTGGGGTGAGCAGTTCTTC | CASSQDDYWGEQFF